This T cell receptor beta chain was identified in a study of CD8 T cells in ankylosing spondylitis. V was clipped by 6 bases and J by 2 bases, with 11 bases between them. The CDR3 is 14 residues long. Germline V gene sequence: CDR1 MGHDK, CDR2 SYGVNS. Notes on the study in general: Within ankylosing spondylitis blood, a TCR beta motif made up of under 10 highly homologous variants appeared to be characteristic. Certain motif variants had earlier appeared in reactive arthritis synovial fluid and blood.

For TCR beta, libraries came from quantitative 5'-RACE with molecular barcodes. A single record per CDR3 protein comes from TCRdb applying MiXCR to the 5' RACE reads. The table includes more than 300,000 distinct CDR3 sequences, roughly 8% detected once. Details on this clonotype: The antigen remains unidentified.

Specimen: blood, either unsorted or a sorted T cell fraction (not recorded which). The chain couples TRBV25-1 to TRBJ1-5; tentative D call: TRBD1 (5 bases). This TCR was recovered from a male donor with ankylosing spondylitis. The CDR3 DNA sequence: TGTGCCAGCAGAGGGGACGCTGGCAATCAGCCCCAGCATTTT. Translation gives CASRGDAGNQPQHF.